What follows are 32 T cell receptor beta chains derived from one specimen sequenced in a study of Ad26.COV2.S vaccination and SARS-CoV-2 variants. Treatment in this sample: approximately 18 received Ad26.COV2.S at low or high dose, single or two shots; about 5 received placebo; per-sample allocation not given. The samples date from day 63 after the first vaccine or placebo injection. Produced via immunoSEQ multiplex PCR; TCRdb's table is partial and in-frame only. The table shows some 400,000 clones, with about 91% occurring only once. The sample here was peripheral blood, taken in a trial of Ad26.COV2.S vaccine versus placebo. These receptor sequences come from a person aged 18-60 years who received the Ad26.COV2.S COVID-19 vaccine or a placebo.

The chain combines TRBV5-6 with TRBJ2-7; D remains ambiguous. Trimming pared 0 bases from V and 11 bases from J, leaving 18 bases between. The CDR3 sequence is 14 residues long. CDR1 and CDR2 from the germline V gene are SGHDT and YYEEEE. CDR3 DNA: TGTGCCAGCAGCTTGGGCAGCGAAAATCCCGCGAAGTACTTC. It yields the protein CASSLGSENPAKYF.

This chain uses TRBV30 with TRBJ2-1; D is unresolved. The germline V gene has CDR1 GTSNPN and CDR2 SVGIG (reference sequence). The CDR3 is 13 residues long. V was pared by 1 base and J by 5 bases, with 9 bases between. The CDR3 spells CAWSAGRDNEQFF. CDR3 nucleotide sequence: TGTGCCTGGAGTGCTGGTAGAGACAATGAGCAGTTCTTC.

The chain combines TRBV6-1 with TRBJ1-2; D perhaps matches TRBD1 (5 bases). This CDR3 is built from 14 residues. Trimming shortened V by 3 bases and J by 6 bases, and 14 bases separated the two germline ends. Germline CDR1 MNHNS, CDR2 SASEGT. The CDR3 here is CASSEVTGHHGYTF. CDR3 nucleotides: TGTGCCAGCAGTGAGGTTACGGGGCATCATGGCTACACCTTC.

V and J are TRBV7-9 and TRBJ2-1, with 8 bases matching TRBD2. This CDR3 spans 16 amino acids. Germline-derived CDR1 and CDR2 are SEHNR and FQNEAQ (reference sequence). J gave up 8 bases and V 1 base, and 10 bases lay outside the gene matches. CDR3 loop: CASSLVKGLDNYEQFF. DNA of the CDR3: TGTGCCAGCAGCTTAGTAAAGGGACTAGATAATTATGAGCAGTTCTTC.

The rearrangement links TRBV9 to TRBJ1-3; D call uncertain. Germline values: CDR1 SGDLS, CDR2 YYNGEE. The V and J ends lost 0 bases and 0 bases respectively, with 13 bases between them. There are 17 residues in the CDR3. The CDR3 spells CASSVGGAGLSGNTIYF. The CDR3 DNA follows: TGTGCCAGCAGCGTAGGGGGAGCCGGACTCTCTGGAAACACCATATATTTT. The variable domain in full, completed from reference TRBV9 and TRBJ1-3, reads DSGVTQTPKHLITATGQRVTLRCSPRSGDLSVYWYQQSLDQGLQFLIQYYNGEERAKGNILERFSAQQFPDLHSELNLSSLELGDSALYFCASSVGGAGLSGNTIYFGEGSWLTVV.

The chain recombines TRBV29-1 with TRBJ1-1; D may be TRBD1 (5 bases). Germline V gene sequence: CDR1 SQVTM, CDR2 ANQGSEA. This CDR3 has 12 amino acids. V dropped 7 bases and J dropped 1 base, with 10 bases sitting between them. CDR3 in DNA: TGCAGCGGGGGCAGGGCGAACACTGAAGCTTTCTTT. It is translated as CSGGRANTEAFF. Full variable domain (outside the CDR3, taken from reference TRBV29-1 and TRBJ1-1): SAVISQKPSRDICQRGTSLTIQCQVDSQVTMMFWYRQQPGQSLTLIATANQGSEATYESGFVIDKFPISRPNLTFSTLTVSNMSPEDSSIYLCSGGRANTEAFFGQGTRLTVV.

This chain links TRBV5-1 with TRBJ2-7; TRBD2 aligns across 10 bases. V shed 4 bases, J shed 0 bases, and the junction held 7 bases outside the gene matches. CDR1 is SGHRS and CDR2 is YFSETQ in the germline V gene. The CDR3 runs 16 residues. CDR3 residues: CASSAAGLANSYEQYF. The CDR3 bases are TGCGCCAGCAGCGCTGCGGGACTAGCGAACTCCTACGAGCAGTACTTC.

V usage is TRBV4-1 and J usage is TRBJ1-4; 7 bases fit TRBD1. With V trimmed by 0 bases and J by 5 bases, 3 bases remained unmatched. The CDR3 sequence is 15 residues long. Germline CDR1 is MGHRA and CDR2 is YSYEKL. In DNA form, the CDR3 reads TGCGCCAGCAGCCAAGATTTGGACAGGAATGAAAAACTGTTTTTT. Translating it yields CASSQDLDRNEKLFF.

In its sample, this clone was seen a few times. The chain carries TRBV28 and TRBJ2-4; D is undetermined. Per germline, CDR1 MDHEN and CDR2 SYDVKM. V lost 4 bases, J lost 3 bases, and 16 bases lay in between. The CDR3 is 16 amino acids. CDR3 coding DNA: TGTGCCAGCAGTTCCGCAGGCAGGAACTACAAAAACATTCAGTACTTC. Translating it yields CASSSAGRNYKNIQYF.

The chain carries TRBV4-1 and TRBJ2-2, with 12 nucleotides matching TRBD2. The trim removed 3 bases at V and 7 bases at J, leaving 9 bases unmatched. Germline V gene sequence: CDR1 MGHRA, CDR2 YSYEKL. The CDR3 consists of 17 residues. The CDR3 loop reads CASSQRRLAGESGELFF. The CDR3 DNA is TGCGCCAGCAGCCAGCGCCGACTAGCGGGAGAAAGCGGGGAGCTGTTTTTT.

This rearrangement joins TRBV11-3 to TRBJ2-7; TRBD2 agrees at 7 bases. The germline gives CDR1 SGHNT, CDR2 YENEEA. CDR3 size: 15 residues. V lost 3 bases and J lost 2; bases outside the gene matches: 7. The CDR3: CASSLERGVPYEQYF. The CDR3 nucleotides read TGTGCCAGCAGCTTGGAACGGGGGGTCCCCTACGAGCAGTACTTC.

This clone has just one count. This chain uses TRBV28 with TRBJ2-3; 9 bases align to TRBD1. With 5 bases clipped from V and 4 bases from J, the junction kept 13 bases outside the gene matches. The CDR3 consists of 17 residues. Germline CDR1 is MDHEN and CDR2 is SYDVKM. CDR3 region: CASSRPTGGRRADTQYF. The CDR3 DNA follows: TGTGCCAGCAGTAGACCTACAGGGGGCAGGAGAGCAGATACGCAGTATTTT.

V is TRBV28 and J is TRBJ1-1, with D unclear. CDR1 is MDHEN, CDR2 SYDVKM, per germline. Trimming cost V 1 base and J 0 bases, with 6 bases left between them. This CDR3 contains 14 residues. CDR3 nucleotide sequence: TGTGCCAGCAGTTTATTATCGCTGAACACTGAAGCTTTCTTT. Translating gives CASSLLSLNTEAFF.

This rearrangement joins TRBV6-5 to TRBJ1-1; TRBD1 matches at 8 bases. Losses at the gene ends were 5 bases for V and 10 bases for J; bases not matched to a gene: 6. The CDR3 has 12 residues. Germline V lookup: CDR1 MNHEY, CDR2 SVGAGI. CDR3 sequence reads: CASSPQGVLAFF. The CDR3 DNA sequence: TGTGCCAGCAGTCCACAGGGGGTTCTAGCTTTCTTT.

This chain links TRBV6-5 with TRBJ1-1, with D unclear. V gave up 0 bases and J gave up 3 bases, with 11 bases separating them. The CDR3 is made up of 15 amino acids. Germline CDR1 MNHEY, CDR2 SVGAGI. DNA for the CDR3: TGTGCCAGCAGTTACTCGACCGGGAAATACACTGAAGCTTTCTTT. This translates into CASSYSTGKYTEAFF.

V usage is TRBV6-5 and J usage is TRBJ1-3; 7 bases align to TRBD1. CDR3 length equals 13 residues. Germline values: CDR1 MNHEY, CDR2 SVGAGI. J lost 2 bases, V lost 6 bases, and 1 base had no gene match. The CDR3 reads CASSGTAGNTIYF. The CDR3 DNA follows: TGTGCCAGCAGCGGGACAGCTGGAAACACCATATATTTT.

V usage is TRBV10-3 and J usage is TRBJ2-3; maybe TRBD1 (6 bases). The CDR3 has 14 residues. Germline V CDR1 and CDR2: ENHRY, SYGVKD. The V end was cut by 4 bases, the J end by 6 bases, with 14 bases between. In nucleotides, the CDR3 is TGTGCCATCAGTGGAGCCAGGGGCAAGGATACGCAGTATTTT. Translated, it gives CAISGARGKDTQYF.

V is TRBV9 and J is TRBJ1-3; D call uncertain. V lost 4 bases and J lost 4, with 15 bases in between. Looked up from germline, CDR1 is SGDLS and CDR2 is YYNGEE. The length of the CDR3 is 15 residues. DNA for the CDR3: TGTGCCAGCAGCACCTGGGGAAAAGGGGGAAACACCATATATTTT. This gives the protein CASSTWGKGGNTIYF.

The chain carries TRBV5-1 and TRBJ2-5; 12 bases align to TRBD2. This CDR3 spans 17 amino acids. V was clipped by 0 bases and J by 4 bases; unmatched bases: 7. Germline V lookup: CDR1 SGHRS, CDR2 YFSETQ. In nucleotides, the CDR3 is TGCGCCAGCAGCTTGGGACTAGCGGGAGTTGAAGGAGAGACCCAGTACTTC. Protein product: CASSLGLAGVEGETQYF.

In its sample, this clone was seen once. This chain joins TRBV5-4 and TRBJ2-3; D gene ambiguous. Per the germline V gene, CDR1 is SGHNT and CDR2 is YYREEE (reference sequence). The CDR3 extends over 14 amino acids. Trimming took off 3 bases at V and 1 base at J, with 9 bases between the two ends. CDR3 bases: TGTGCCAGCAGCTCCGATCCCGGCACAGATACGCAGTATTTT. Translated, it gives CASSSDPGTDTQYF. Using reference TRBV5-4 and TRBJ2-3 for the parts outside the CDR3, the full variable domain is ETGVTQSPTHLIKTRGQQVTLRCSSQSGHNTVSWYQQALGQGPQFIFQYYREEENGRGNFPPRFSGLQFPNYSSELNVNALELDDSALYLCASSSDPGTDTQYFGPGTRLTVL.

Only one count was recorded for this clone. The genes are TRBV7-9 and TRBJ1-5; D might be TRBD1 (6 bases). The CDR3 is 13 residues long. Trimming removed 5 bases from V and 6 bases from J, with 11 bases in between. The germline gives CDR1 SEHNR, CDR2 FQNEAQ (reference sequence). In nucleotides, the CDR3 is TGTGCCAGCAGCGGGACACAAGGTCAGCCCCAGCATTTT. Translating it yields CASSGTQGQPQHF.

The rearrangement joins TRBV28 to TRBJ1-6; D call uncertain. Trimming pared 7 bases from V and 0 bases from J, leaving 13 bases between. CDR1 and CDR2 from the germline V gene are MDHEN and SYDVKM. The CDR3 is 16 amino acids. CDR3 in amino acids: CASNGLLSSYNSPLHF. CDR3 nucleotides: TGTGCCAGCAACGGACTTCTTAGCTCCTATAATTCACCCCTCCACTTT. Combining the CDR3 with reference TRBV28 and TRBJ1-6 gives the whole variable domain DVKVTQSSRYLVKRTGEKVFLECVQDMDHENMFWYRQDPGLGLRLIYFSYDVKMKEKGDIPEGYSVSREKKERFSLILESASTNQTSMYLCASNGLLSSYNSPLHFGNGTRLTVT.

The chain employs TRBV7-2 and TRBJ2-1; D gene unclear. The length of the CDR3 is 14 residues. V was shortened by 5 bases and J by 2 bases, with 10 bases between the two germline ends. Germline CDR1 SGHTA, CDR2 FQGNSA. CDR3 loop: CASSPARAYNEQFF. For the CDR3, the DNA is TGTGCCAGCAGCCCCGCCCGGGCCTACAATGAGCAGTTCTTC. Full variable domain (remainder filled in from reference TRBV7-2 and TRBJ2-1): GAGVSQSPSNKVTEKGKDVELRCDPISGHTALYWYRQSLGQGLEFLIYFQGNSAPDKSGLPSDRFSAERTGGSVSTLTIQRTQQEDSAVYLCASSPARAYNEQFFGPGTRLTVL.

The chain links TRBV7-9 to TRBJ1-1; D gene ambiguous. Germline V gene sequence: CDR1 SEHNR, CDR2 FQNEAQ (reference sequence). This CDR3 has 14 residues. V was shortened by 0 bases and J by 4 bases, with 9 bases between the two germline ends. CDR3 protein: CASSLARAGTEAFF. DNA of the CDR3: TGTGCCAGCAGCTTAGCGCGGGCGGGCACTGAAGCTTTCTTT.

The count of this clone is one. V and J are TRBV11-3 and TRBJ2-3; the match to TRBD2 covers 8 bases. Germline V CDR1 and CDR2: SGHNT, YENEEA. V shed 1 base and J 5 bases; nucleotides not matched to a gene: 8. The CDR3 runs to 16 residues. CDR3 sequence reads: CASSLVRPGLGDTQYF. In nucleotides, the CDR3 is TGTGCCAGCAGCTTAGTACGCCCGGGACTAGGAGATACGCAGTATTTT. Full variable domain (outside the CDR3, taken from reference TRBV11-3 and TRBJ2-3): EAGVVQSPRYKIIEKKQPVAFWCNPISGHNTLYWYLQNLGQGPELLIRYENEEAVDDSQLPKDRFSAERLKGVDSTLKIQPAELGDSAVYLCASSLVRPGLGDTQYFGPGTRLTVL.

The chain is built from TRBV20-1 and TRBJ2-1, with D perhaps matching TRBD2 (5 bases). CDR1 and CDR2 (germline): DFQATT, SNEGSKA (reference sequence). The length of the CDR3 is 12 residues. V was pared by 3 bases and J by 9 bases, with 12 bases between. The CDR3 is CSASKRMGEQFF. CDR3 nucleotide sequence: TGCAGTGCTAGTAAGCGGATGGGTGAGCAGTTCTTC.

This clone was observed a single time. CDR3 bases: TGTGCCAGCAGCTTGCTAGCGGGAGGCACCGGGGAGCTGTTTTTT. Residues: CASSLLAGGTGELFF. The chain couples TRBV5-5 to TRBJ2-2; 11 nucleotides agree with TRBD2. After removal of 1 base from V and 4 bases from J, the junction contained 0 bases not matched to a gene. CDR1 and CDR2 (germline): SGHKS, YYEKEE (reference sequence). There are 15 residues in the CDR3.

This clone was seen a single time. This sequence joins TRBV5-1 and TRBJ2-3; D is perhaps TRBD2 (6 bases). V was shortened by 2 bases and J by 2 bases, with 9 bases between the two germline ends. Germline values: CDR1 SGHRS, CDR2 YFSETQ. The CDR3 runs to 14 residues. CDR3 amino acids: CASSFGGLTDTQYF. The CDR3 coding sequence is TGCGCCAGCAGCTTTGGAGGGCTCACAGATACGCAGTATTTT.

Concerning this clone itself: Different DNA sequences within this sample yield the same CDR3. The chain couples TRBV7-2 to TRBJ2-7, with 8 nucleotides matching TRBD1. V shed 2 bases and J 3 bases; nucleotides not matched to a gene: 3. Germline lookup yields CDR1 SGHTA and CDR2 FQGNSA. This CDR3 contains 14 residues. This CDR3 reads CASSLSGQGYEQYF. In nucleotides, the CDR3 is TGTGCCAGCAGCTTATCCGGACAGGGCTACGAGCAGTACTTC.

V usage is TRBV19 and J usage is TRBJ2-7; D might be TRBD1 or TRBD2, each matching 5 bases. V lost 4 bases, J lost 3 bases, and 16 bases lay in between. The CDR3 runs to 15 residues. Germline CDR1 reads LNHDA; CDR2 reads SQIVND (reference sequence). The CDR3 DNA reads as TGTGCCAGTAGTAAAAGGGACGACCCTCGCTACGAGCAGTACTTC. Translation: CASSKRDDPRYEQYF.

V usage is TRBV27 and J usage is TRBJ1-5; the D gene is possibly TRBD1 (6 bases). V was trimmed by 2 bases and J by 7 bases, leaving 15 bases between them. Looked up from germline, CDR1 is MNHEY and CDR2 is SMNVEV (reference sequence). The CDR3 contains 15 residues. CDR3 sequence reads: CASSLGLGGRQPQHF. CDR3 bases: TGTGCCAGCAGTTTAGGTCTTGGGGGGCGACAGCCCCAGCATTTT.

The chain uses TRBV28 and TRBJ2-5, with a weak D call TRBD1 (6 bases). The CDR3 has 13 residues. With 7 bases removed from V and 0 bases from J, the gap between germline ends came to 9 bases. Per the germline V gene, CDR1 is MDHEN and CDR2 is SYDVKM. CDR3 residues: CASKGQNQETQYF. The CDR3 DNA follows: TGTGCCAGCAAAGGACAGAACCAAGAGACCCAGTACTTC.